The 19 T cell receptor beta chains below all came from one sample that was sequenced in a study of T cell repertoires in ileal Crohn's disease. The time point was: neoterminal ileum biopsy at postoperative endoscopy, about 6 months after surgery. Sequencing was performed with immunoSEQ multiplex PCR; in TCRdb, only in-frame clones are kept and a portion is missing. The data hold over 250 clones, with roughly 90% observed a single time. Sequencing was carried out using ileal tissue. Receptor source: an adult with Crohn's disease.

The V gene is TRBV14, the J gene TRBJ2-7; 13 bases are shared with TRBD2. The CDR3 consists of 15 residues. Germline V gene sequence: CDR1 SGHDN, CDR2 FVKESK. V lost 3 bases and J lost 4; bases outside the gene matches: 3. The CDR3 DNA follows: TGTGCCAGCAGCCATACTAGCGGGGGGGCGTACGAGCAGTACTTC. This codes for CASSHTSGGAYEQYF. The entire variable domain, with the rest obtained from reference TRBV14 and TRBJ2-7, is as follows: EAGVTQFPSHSVIEKGQTVTLRCDPISGHDNLYWYRRVMGKEIKFLLHFVKESKQDESGMPNNRFLAERTGGTYSTLKVQPAELEDSGVYFCASSHTSGGAYEQYFGPGTRLTVT.

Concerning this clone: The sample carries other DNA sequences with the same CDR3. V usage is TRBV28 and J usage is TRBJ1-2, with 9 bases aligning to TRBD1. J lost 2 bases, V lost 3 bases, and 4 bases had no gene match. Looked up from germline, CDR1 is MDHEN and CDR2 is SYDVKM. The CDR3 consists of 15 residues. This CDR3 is CASSFPGQGNYGYTF. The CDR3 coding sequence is TGTGCCAGCAGTTTCCCTGGACAGGGGAACTATGGCTACACCTTC.

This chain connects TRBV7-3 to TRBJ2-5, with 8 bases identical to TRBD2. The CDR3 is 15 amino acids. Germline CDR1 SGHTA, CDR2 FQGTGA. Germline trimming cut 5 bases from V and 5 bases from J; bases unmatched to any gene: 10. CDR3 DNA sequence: TGTGCCAGCAGCCAGTCCGGGGGGGTTGGGGAGACCCAGTACTTC. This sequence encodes CASSQSGGVGETQYF.

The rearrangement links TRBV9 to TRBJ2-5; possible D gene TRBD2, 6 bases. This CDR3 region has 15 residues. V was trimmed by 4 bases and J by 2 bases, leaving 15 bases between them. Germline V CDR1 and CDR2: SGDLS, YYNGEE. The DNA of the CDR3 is TGTGCCAGCAGCAGAGAATGGGGGGTTCAAGAGACCCAGTACTTC. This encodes CASSREWGVQETQYF.

The CDR3 DNA reads TGTGCCAGTAGTATATTGGACAGGCCAGATACGCAGTATTTT. The encoded protein is CASSILDRPDTQYF. The gene calls are TRBV19 and TRBJ2-3; the match to TRBD1 covers 7 bases. Germline V gene sequence: CDR1 LNHDA, CDR2 SQIVND (reference sequence). The CDR3 has 14 amino acids. With 2 bases clipped from V and 4 bases from J, the junction kept 3 bases outside the gene matches. The full variable domain, its missing parts supplied by reference TRBV19 and TRBJ2-3, is DGGITQSPKYLFRKEGQNVTLSCEQNLNHDAMYWYRQDPGQGLRLIYYSQIVNDFQKGDIAEGYSVSREKKESFPLTVTSAQKNPTAFYLCASSILDRPDTQYFGPGTRLTVL.

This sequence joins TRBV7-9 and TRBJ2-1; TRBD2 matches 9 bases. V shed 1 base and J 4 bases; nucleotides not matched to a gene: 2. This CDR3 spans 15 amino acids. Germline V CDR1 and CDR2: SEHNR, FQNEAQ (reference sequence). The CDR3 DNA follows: TGTGCCAGCAGCTTAGGGCGGGGGGGTTACAATGAGCAGTTCTTC. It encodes CASSLGRGGYNEQFF.

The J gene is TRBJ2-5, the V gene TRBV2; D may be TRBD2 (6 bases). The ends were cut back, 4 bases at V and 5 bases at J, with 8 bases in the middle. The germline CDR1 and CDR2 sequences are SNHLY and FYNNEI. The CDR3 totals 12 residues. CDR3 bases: TGTGCCAGCAGTGGACTAGGCGAGACCCAGTACTTC. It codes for CASSGLGETQYF. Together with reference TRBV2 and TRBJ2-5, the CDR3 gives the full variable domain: EPEVTQTPSHQVTQMGQEVILRCVPISNHLYFYWYRQILGQKVEFLVSFYNNEISEKSEIFDDQFSVERPDGSNFTLKIRSTKLEDSAMYFCASSGLGETQYFGPGTRLLVL.

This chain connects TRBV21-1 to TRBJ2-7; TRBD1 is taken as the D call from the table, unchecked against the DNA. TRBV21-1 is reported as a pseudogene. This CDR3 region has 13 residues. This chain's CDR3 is CARTGGVSYEQYV. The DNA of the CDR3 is TGTGCCCGTACAGGGGGGGTCTCCTACGAGCAGTACGTC.

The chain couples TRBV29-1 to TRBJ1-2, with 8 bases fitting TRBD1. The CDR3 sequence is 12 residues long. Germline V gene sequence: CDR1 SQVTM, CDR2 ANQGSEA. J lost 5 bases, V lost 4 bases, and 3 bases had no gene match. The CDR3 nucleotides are TGCAGCGTTGCGACAGGGGTGTATGGCTACACCTTC. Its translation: CSVATGVYGYTF.

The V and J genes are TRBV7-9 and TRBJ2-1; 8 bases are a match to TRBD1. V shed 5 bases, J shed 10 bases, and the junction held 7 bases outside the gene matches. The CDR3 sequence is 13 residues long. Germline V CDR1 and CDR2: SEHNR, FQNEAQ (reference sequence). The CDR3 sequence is CASSAGTGDEQFF. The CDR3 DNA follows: TGTGCCAGCAGCGCCGGGACAGGAGACGAGCAGTTCTTC.

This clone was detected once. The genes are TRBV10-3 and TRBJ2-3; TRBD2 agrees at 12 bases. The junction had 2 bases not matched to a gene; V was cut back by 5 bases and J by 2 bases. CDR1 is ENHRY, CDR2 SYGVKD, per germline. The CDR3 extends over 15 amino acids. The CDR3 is CAISPSGGVTDTQYF. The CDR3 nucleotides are TGTGCCATCAGTCCTAGCGGGGGGGTCACAGATACGCAGTATTTT.

The CDR3 region has the DNA TGTGCCAGCAGCCCGCGACTAGCGGGGGGGCGGAGGGAGACCCAGTACTTC. It codes for CASSPRLAGGRRETQYF. This sequence joins TRBV4-2 and TRBJ2-5, with TRBD2 matching over 14 bases. Germline-derived CDR1 and CDR2 are LGHNA and YNFKEQ. V gave up 4 bases and J gave up 5 bases; unmatched junction bases: 9. The CDR3 is 17 amino acids.

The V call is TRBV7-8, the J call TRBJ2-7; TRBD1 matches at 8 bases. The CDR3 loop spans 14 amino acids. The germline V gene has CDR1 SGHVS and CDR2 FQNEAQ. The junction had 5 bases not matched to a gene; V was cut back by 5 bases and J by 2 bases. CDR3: CASSGQGYTYEQYF. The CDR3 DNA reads TGTGCCAGCAGCGGACAGGGTTACACCTACGAGCAGTACTTC.

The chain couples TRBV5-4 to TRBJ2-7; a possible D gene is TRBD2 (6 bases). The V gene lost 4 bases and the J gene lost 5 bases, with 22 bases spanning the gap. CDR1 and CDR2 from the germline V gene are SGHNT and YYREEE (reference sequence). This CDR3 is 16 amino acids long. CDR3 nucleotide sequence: TGTGCCAGCAGCCCTCTCGGTGGCGGGGTCGGGGACGAGCAGTACTTC. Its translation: CASSPLGGGVGDEQYF.

The CDR3 DNA follows: TGTGCCAGCAGTAGCGGGGGGGCCACCGGGGAGCTGTTTTTT. Amino acids: CASSSGGATGELFF. J is TRBJ2-2 and V is TRBV6-4; 10 nucleotides match TRBD2. The junction had 1 base not matched to a gene; V was cut back by 5 bases and J by 4 bases. The CDR3 runs to 14 residues. Germline CDR1 and CDR2: MRHNA and SNTAGT.

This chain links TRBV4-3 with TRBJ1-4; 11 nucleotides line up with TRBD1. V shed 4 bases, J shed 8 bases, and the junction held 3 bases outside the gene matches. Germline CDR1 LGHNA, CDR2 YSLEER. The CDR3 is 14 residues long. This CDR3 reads CASSLRDRGEKLFF. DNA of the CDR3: TGCGCCAGCAGCCTCCGGGACAGGGGGGAAAAACTGTTTTTT.

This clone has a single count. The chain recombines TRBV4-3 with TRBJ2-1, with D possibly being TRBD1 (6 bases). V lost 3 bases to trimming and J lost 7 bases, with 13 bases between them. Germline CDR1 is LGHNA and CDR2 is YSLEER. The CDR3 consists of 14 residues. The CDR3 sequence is CASSQWDRGNEQFF. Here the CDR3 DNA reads TGCGCCAGCAGCCAGTGGGATAGGGGGAATGAGCAGTTCTTC.

Here the CDR3 DNA reads TGTGCCACCAGCAGAGATCGAGTCCTGAATAGCAATCAGCCCCAGCATTTT. It codes for CATSRDRVLNSNQPQHF. The chain recombines TRBV15 with TRBJ1-5, with unresolved D. V lost 0 bases to trimming and J lost 0 bases, with 12 bases between them. The CDR3 loop spans 17 amino acids. CDR1 LNHNV and CDR2 YYDKDF come from the germline V gene (reference sequence).

The CDR3 sequence is CASSEHVENTEAFF. CDR3 nucleotide sequence: TGTGCCAGCAGTGAACATGTAGAGAACACTGAAGCTTTCTTT. V gene TRBV6-1 combines with J gene TRBJ1-1; D remains ambiguous. The CDR3 is made up of 14 amino acids. Germline V lookup: CDR1 MNHNS, CDR2 SASEGT. Trimming took 2 bases from V and 1 from J, leaving 8 bases between them.